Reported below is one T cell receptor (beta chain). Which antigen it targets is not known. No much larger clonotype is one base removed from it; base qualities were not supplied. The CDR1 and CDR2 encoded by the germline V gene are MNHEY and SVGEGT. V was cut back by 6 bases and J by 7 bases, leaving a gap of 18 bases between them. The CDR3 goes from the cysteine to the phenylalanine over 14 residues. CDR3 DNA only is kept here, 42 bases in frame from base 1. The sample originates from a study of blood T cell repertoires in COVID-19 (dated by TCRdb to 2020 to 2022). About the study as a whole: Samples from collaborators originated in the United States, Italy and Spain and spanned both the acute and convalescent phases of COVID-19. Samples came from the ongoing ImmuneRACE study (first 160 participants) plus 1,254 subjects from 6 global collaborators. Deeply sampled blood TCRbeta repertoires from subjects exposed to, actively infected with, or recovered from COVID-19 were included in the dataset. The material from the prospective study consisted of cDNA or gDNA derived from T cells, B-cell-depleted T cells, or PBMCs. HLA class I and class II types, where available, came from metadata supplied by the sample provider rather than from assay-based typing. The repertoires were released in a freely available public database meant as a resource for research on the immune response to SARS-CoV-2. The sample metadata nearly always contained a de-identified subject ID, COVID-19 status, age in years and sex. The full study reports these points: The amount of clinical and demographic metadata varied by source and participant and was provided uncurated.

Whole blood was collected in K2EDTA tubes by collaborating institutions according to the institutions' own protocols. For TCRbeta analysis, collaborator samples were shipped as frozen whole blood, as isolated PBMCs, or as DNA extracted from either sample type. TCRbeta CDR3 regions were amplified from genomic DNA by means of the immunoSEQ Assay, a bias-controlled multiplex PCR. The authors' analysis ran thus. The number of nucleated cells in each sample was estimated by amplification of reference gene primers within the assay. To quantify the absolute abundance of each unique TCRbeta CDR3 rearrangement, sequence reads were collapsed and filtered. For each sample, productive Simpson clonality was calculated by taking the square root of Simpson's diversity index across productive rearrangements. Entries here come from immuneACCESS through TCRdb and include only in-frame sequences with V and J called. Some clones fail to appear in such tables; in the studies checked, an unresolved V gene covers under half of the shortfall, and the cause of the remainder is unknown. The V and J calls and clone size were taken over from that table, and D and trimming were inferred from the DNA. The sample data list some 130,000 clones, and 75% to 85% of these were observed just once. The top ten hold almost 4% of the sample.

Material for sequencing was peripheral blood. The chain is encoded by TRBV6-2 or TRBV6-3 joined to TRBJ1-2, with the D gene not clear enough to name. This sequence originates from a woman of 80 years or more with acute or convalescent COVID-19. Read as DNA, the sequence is TGTGCCAGCAGCCCAGGTCCCAGGATAGGTGGCTACACCTTC. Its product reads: CASSPGPRIGGYTF.